A single sample gave rise to the 3 T cell receptor beta chains below, sequenced in a study of radiotherapy plus CTLA-4 blockade in lung cancer. Clones were read by immunoSEQ multiplex PCR, and TCRdb kept only the in-frame ones, dropping some. The sample shows under 100,000 clones, roughly four fifths of them seen only once. This specimen was peripheral blood, taken from a patient treated with radiotherapy plus ipilimumab. Source of these receptors: a human donor with non-small cell lung cancer that progressed on radiotherapy plus ipilimumab.

The chain is built from TRBV5-1 and TRBJ1-5; 7 nucleotides agree with TRBD1. CDR1 and CDR2 (germline): SGHRS, YFSETQ. The length of the CDR3 is 16 residues. J was trimmed by 7 bases and V by 1 base; bases with no gene match: 11. The CDR3, as DNA: TGCGCCAGCAGCTTGACTGGTCGGACAGGTGAGCAGCCCCAGCATTTT. Translated, it gives CASSLTGRTGEQPQHF.

V usage is TRBV9 and J usage is TRBJ1-2; 7 positions match TRBD1. The germline V gene has CDR1 SGDLS and CDR2 YYNGEE. J gave up 6 bases and V 10 bases, and 18 bases lay outside the gene matches. CDR3 size: 15 residues. The CDR3 nucleotides read TGTGCCCAGGGGGAGAGATGGCATATCGGGAATGGCTACACCTTC. Residues: CAQGERWHIGNGYTF.

The rearrangement links TRBV29-1 to TRBJ2-1; possible D gene TRBD1, 5 bases. The V end lost 4 bases, the J end lost 0 bases, and 13 bases lay between the germline ends. The CDR3 is 15 amino acids. Germline CDR1 SQVTM, CDR2 ANQGSEA. The CDR3 sequence: CSVAQGLISYNEQFF. The CDR3 region has the DNA TGCAGCGTTGCGCAGGGATTGATCTCCTACAATGAGCAGTTCTTC.